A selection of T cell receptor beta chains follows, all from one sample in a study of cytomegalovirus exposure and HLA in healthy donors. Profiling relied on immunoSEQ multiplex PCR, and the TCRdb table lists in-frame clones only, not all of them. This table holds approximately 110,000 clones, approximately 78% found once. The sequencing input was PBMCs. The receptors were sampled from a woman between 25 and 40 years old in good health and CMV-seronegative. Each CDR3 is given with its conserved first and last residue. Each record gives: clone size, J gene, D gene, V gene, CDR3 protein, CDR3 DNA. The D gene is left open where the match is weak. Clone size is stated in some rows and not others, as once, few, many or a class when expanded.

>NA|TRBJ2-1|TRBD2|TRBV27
CASSLSGLAGANEQFF
TGTGCCAGCAGTTTATCCGGACTAGCGGGAGCCAATGAGCAGTTCTTC
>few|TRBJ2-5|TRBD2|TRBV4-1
CASSQASSGIGTQYF
TGCGCCAGCAGCCAAGCATCTAGCGGGATTGGGACCCAGTACTTC
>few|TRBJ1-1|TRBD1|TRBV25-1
CASSGTQGAGTEAFF
TGTGCCAGCAGTGGTACACAGGGGGCAGGCACTGAAGCTTTCTTT
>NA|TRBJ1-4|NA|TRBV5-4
CASSPSNREGHNEKLFF
TGTGCCAGCAGTCCATCCAACAGGGAGGGGCATAATGAAAAACTGTTTTTT
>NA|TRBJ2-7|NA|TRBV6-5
CASSPSTTYEQYF
TGTGCCAGCAGCCCCTCAACAACCTACGAGCAGTACTTC
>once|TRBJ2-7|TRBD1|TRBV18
CASSPLDRGEGEQYF
TGTGCCAGCTCACCCCTGGACAGGGGGGAGGGCGAGCAGTACTTC
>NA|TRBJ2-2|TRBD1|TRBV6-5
CASRWTGQAGELFF
TGTGCCAGCCGTTGGACAGGTCAAGCCGGGGAGCTGTTTTTT
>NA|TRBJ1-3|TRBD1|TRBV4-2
CASSQDDRVENTIYF
TGTGCCAGCAGCCAAGATGACAGGGTAGAAAACACCATATATTTT
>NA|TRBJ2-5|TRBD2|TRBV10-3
CAISEGLAGGQETQYF
TGTGCCATCAGTGAGGGGTTAGCGGGGGGTCAAGAGACCCAGTACTTC
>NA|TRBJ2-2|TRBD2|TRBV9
CASSASGRWSSGGTGELFF
TGTGCCAGCAGCGCCTCTGGGAGGTGGAGTAGCGGGGGGACCGGGGAGCTGTTTTTT
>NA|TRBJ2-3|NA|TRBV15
CATSRVGGSTDTQYF
TGTGCCACCAGCAGAGTTGGCGGGAGCACAGATACGCAGTATTTT
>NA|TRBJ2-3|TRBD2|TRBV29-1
CSVVQREGMGQYF
TGCAGCGTTGTTCAGCGGGAGGGGATGGGGCAGTATTTT
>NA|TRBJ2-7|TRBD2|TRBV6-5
CASSYWAGGHYEQYF
TGTGCCAGCAGTTACTGGGCGGGAGGGCACTACGAGCAGTACTTC
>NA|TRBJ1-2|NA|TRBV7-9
CASRGSDYGYTF
TGTGCCAGCCGGGGGTCGGACTATGGCTACACCTTC
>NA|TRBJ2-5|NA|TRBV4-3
CASSQELTVTEETQYF
TGCGCCAGCAGCCAAGAGCTGACAGTCACTGAAGAGACCCAGTACTTC
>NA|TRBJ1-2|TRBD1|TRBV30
CAWSGQNYGYTF
TGTGCCTGGTCGGGACAGAACTATGGCTACACCTTC
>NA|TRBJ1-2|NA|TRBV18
CASSPGGGVRYGYTF
TGTGCCAGCTCACCCGGCGGAGGGGTACGCTATGGCTACACCTTC
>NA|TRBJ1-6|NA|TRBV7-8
CASSSSRAGGDSPLHF
TGTGCCAGCAGCTCAAGTAGGGCAGGCGGGGATTCACCCCTCCACTTT
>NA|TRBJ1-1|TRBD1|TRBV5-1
CASSAGQVGTEAFF
TGCGCCAGCAGCGCGGGACAGGTAGGCACTGAAGCTTTCTTT
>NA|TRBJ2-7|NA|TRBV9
CASSAHIDRGGEQYF
TGTGCCAGCAGCGCCCATATCGATAGAGGAGGAGAGCAGTACTTC
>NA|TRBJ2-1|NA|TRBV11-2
CASSAPGYNEQFF
TGTGCCAGCAGCGCTCCGGGGTACAATGAGCAGTTCTTC
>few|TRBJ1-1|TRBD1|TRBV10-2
CASSLNMGQGVAFF
TGCGCCAGCAGTTTGAATATGGGACAGGGTGTAGCTTTCTTT
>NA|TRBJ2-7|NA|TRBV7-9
CASSPGGDYEQYF
TGTGCCAGCAGCCCCGGGGGTGACTACGAGCAGTACTTC
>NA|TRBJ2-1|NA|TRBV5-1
CASSLDGGRHNEQFF
TGCGCCAGCAGCTTGGACGGGGGTAGACACAATGAGCAGTTCTTC
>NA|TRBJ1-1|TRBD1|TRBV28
CASSLLGRGLGNTEAFF
TGTGCCAGCAGTTTACTAGGCAGGGGGCTAGGGAACACTGAAGCTTTCTTT
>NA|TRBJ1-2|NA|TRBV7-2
CASSLDPPRGYTF
TGTGCCAGCAGCTTAGACCCCCCGCGGGGCTACACCTTC
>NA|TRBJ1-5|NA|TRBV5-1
CASSLGQSNQPQHF
TGCGCCAGCAGCTTGGGGCAGAGCAATCAGCCCCAGCATTTT
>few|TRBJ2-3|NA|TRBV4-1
CASSQEASDTDTQYF
TGCGCCAGCAGCCAAGAAGCTAGTGACACAGATACGCAGTATTTT
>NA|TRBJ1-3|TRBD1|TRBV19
CASSIGTASLLSGNTIYF
TGTGCCAGTAGTATTGGGACAGCCAGCCTTCTCTCTGGAAACACCATATATTTT
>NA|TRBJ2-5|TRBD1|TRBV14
CASSLLGQGGATQYF
TGTGCCAGCAGCCTGCTGGGACAGGGAGGCGCGACCCAGTACTTC
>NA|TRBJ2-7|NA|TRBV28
CASSPQGPSSYEQYF
TGTGCCAGCAGCCCACAGGGTCCCAGCTCCTACGAGCAGTACTTC
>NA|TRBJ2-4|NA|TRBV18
CASSGGQEQNIQYF
TGTGCCAGCTCGGGAGGACAGGAACAAAACATTCAGTACTTC
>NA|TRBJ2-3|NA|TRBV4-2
CASSQVTAEASTDTQYF
TGTGCCAGCAGCCAAGTTACAGCAGAAGCTAGCACAGATACGCAGTATTTT
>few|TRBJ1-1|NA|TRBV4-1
CASSRLAGVTEAFF
TGCGCCAGCAGTCGCCTGGCGGGGGTTACTGAAGCTTTCTTT
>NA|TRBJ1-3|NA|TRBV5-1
CASSLLAGLSSGNTIYF
TGCGCCAGCAGCTTGTTGGCAGGGCTAAGCTCTGGAAACACCATATATTTT
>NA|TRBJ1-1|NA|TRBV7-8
CASSLAGHAPTEAFF
TGTGCCAGCAGCTTAGCTGGACACGCTCCCACTGAAGCTTTCTTT
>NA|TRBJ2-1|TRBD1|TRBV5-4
CASSLDRGPSNEQFF
TGTGCCAGCAGCTTGGACAGGGGGCCAAGCAATGAGCAGTTCTTC
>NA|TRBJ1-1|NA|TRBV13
CASSFRGMNTEAFF
TGTGCCAGCAGCTTTAGGGGGATGAACACTGAAGCTTTCTTT
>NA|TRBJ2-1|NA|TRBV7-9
CASSLNREPYNEQFF
TGTGCCAGCAGCTTAAACCGCGAGCCTTACAATGAGCAGTTCTTC
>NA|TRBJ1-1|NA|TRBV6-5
CASSTGSTEAFF
TGTGCCAGCAGCACAGGGTCGACTGAAGCTTTCTTT
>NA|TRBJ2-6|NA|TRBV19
CASNIHSGAGANVLTF
TGTGCCAGTAACATACATAGTGGGGCAGGGGCCAACGTCCTGACTTTC
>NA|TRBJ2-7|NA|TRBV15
CATSRRAFGEQYF
TGTGCCACCAGCAGGAGGGCTTTCGGCGAGCAGTACTTC
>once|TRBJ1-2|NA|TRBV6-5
CASSYSSGTSHYGYTF
TGTGCCAGCAGTTACTCTTCCGGGACAAGTCACTATGGCTACACCTTC
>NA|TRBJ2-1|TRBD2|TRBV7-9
CASSFASGSRNEQFF
TGTGCCAGCAGCTTCGCTAGCGGGAGTCGGAATGAGCAGTTCTTC
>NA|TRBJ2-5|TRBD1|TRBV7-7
CASSPWTGGLRETQYF
TGTGCTAGCAGCCCGTGGACAGGGGGCCTGAGAGAGACCCAGTACTTC
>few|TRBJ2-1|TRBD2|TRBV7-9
CASSLSGSSYNEQFF
TGTGCCAGCAGCTTAAGCGGGAGCTCCTACAATGAGCAGTTCTTC